This is a list of T cell receptor beta chains from one sample in a study of T cell repertoires in cytomegalovirus infection. TCRdb reprocessed the reads via MiXCR and lists one record per CDR3 protein. Counted here are some 500,000 distinct CDR3 sequences, around 30% occurring once; the ten biggest clones make up 15% to 20%. Their recognized antigens are unknown. Sequenced here: cultured PBMCs, sampled from culture after CMV antigen stimulation. These receptor sequences come from a human donor in good health (CMV status not recorded). Some clones in this sample may be carry-over from other donors' samples. Both conserved end residues are part of each CDR3. D genes are given only for firm matches. Size is omitted from some rows. Given values are once, few, many or a class for expanded clones.

abundance	d_gene	v_gene	j_gene	CDR3aa	CDR3nt
-	-	TRBV30	TRBJ2-1	CAWSATGNEQFF	TGTGCCTGGAGTGCAACCGGGAATGAGCAGTTCTTC
-	-	TRBV29-1	TRBJ1-1	CSVEAKNEAFF	TGCAGCGTTGAAGCCAAAAATGAAGCTTTCTTT
-	-	TRBV7-2	TRBJ2-3	CASSSSGAGADTQYF	TGTGCCAGCAGCTCATCAGGGGCTGGAGCAGATACGCAGTATTTT
once	-	TRBV28	TRBJ1-4	CASSLWAGTLREKLFF	TGTGCCAGCAGTTTATGGGCAGGGACCCTGAGGGAAAAACTGTTTTTT
-	TRBD2	TRBV7-2	TRBJ2-3	CASGLAGSTDTQYF	TGTGCCAGCGGACTAGCGGGTAGCACAGATACGCAGTATTTT
many	-	TRBV7-2	TRBJ1-5	CASSLPGVNQPQHF	TGTGCCAGCAGCTTACCAGGGGTCAATCAGCCCCAGCATTTT
few	-	TRBV6-5	TRBJ2-2	CASSYARGELNTGELFF	TGTGCCAGCAGTTACGCACGAGGGGAACTTAACACCGGGGAGCTGTTTTTT
-	-	TRBV28	TRBJ1-6	CASREGAPKYSPLHF	TGTGCCAGCAGAGAAGGGGCCCCTAAGTATTCACCCCTCCACTTT
-	TRBD2	TRBV9	TRBJ2-7	CASSVAGTRGEEQYF	TGTGCCAGCAGCGTAGCTGGGACTAGAGGGGAAGAGCAGTACTTC
few	TRBD1	TRBV27	TRBJ2-1	CASSHLGQGYNEQFF	TGTGCCAGCAGCCACCTCGGACAGGGCTACAATGAGCAGTTCTTC
once	-	TRBV7-6	TRBJ2-1	CASSLVGSGPGPADEQFF	TGTGCCAGCAGCTTGGTGGGGAGCGGGCCCGGACCAGCCGATGAGCAGTTCTTC
once	TRBD2	TRBV12-3/TRBV12-4	TRBJ2-4	CASSVGGRAINIQYF	TGTGCCAGCAGCGTCGGGGGGAGGGCGATAAACATTCAGTACTTC
many	-	TRBV7-6	TRBJ2-2	CASSPFSGNTGELFF	TGTGCCAGCAGTCCTTTTAGCGGGAACACCGGGGAGCTGTTTTTT
few	-	TRBV12-3/TRBV12-4	TRBJ2-1	CASSSNSLPSSYNEQFF	TGTGCCAGCAGTTCGAATTCGCTCCCCAGCTCCTACAATGAGCAGTTCTTC